This TCR beta chain was retrieved from a study of cytomegalovirus exposure and HLA in healthy donors. The assay was immunoSEQ multiplex PCR, and TCRdb's table has in-frame clones only and misses some. The data hold approximately 99,000 clones, with roughly 95% observed a single time. The CDR3 covers 12 residues. V was pared by 4 bases and J by 7 bases, with 8 bases between. The germline V gene encodes CDR1 SGHNT and CDR2 YYREEE (reference sequence). The chain employs TRBV5-4 and TRBJ1-4; D is unclear. This TCR came from a young woman in good health and CMV-seronegative. The material sequenced was PBMCs. The CDR3 DNA follows: TGTGCCAGCAGCAACCCCGGTGAAAAACTGTTTTTT. Residues: CASSNPGEKLFF.